This T cell receptor (beta chain) was documented in a study of chemoradiotherapy in HPV16-positive cancers. A note on this clone: No antigen is known for it.

The germline V and J ends were trimmed by 3 bases and 6 bases, with 13 bases remaining between them. CDR3 length: 14 amino acids. Per germline, CDR1 LNHDA and CDR2 SQIVND (reference sequence). Whole-study results and caveats: Candidate HPV-specific clones and E7-related TCR motifs grew in tumor during treatment. For HPV16-positive patients, expanding HPV-responsive T cells associated with longer recurrence-free survival.

TCRdb's table, derived via immunoSEQ multiplex PCR, lists solely in-frame clones and lacks some. The sample yields some 900 clones, approximately 88% seen once. The input for sequencing was tumor tissue, taken from a patient who underwent chemoradiotherapy. V is TRBV19 and J is TRBJ2-3; a weak D match, TRBD2 (5 bases). The receptor was derived from a human donor with HPV-associated anogenital cancer. The CDR3 protein is CASSIGETGDTQYF. CDR3 DNA: TGTGCCAGTAGTATCGGGGAAACTGGGGATACGCAGTATTTT.